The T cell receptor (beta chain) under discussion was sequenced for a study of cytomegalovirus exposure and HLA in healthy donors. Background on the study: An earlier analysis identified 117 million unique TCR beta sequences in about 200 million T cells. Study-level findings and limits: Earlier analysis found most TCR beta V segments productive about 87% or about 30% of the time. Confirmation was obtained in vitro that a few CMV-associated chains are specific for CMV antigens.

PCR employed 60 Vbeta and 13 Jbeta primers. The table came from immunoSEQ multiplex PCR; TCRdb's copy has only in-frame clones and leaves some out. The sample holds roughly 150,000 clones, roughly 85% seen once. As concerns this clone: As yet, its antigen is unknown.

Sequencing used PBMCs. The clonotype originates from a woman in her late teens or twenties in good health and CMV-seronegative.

The DNA for the CDR3 is TGTGCCGGCCGGGGGGGAGACAATTCACCCCTCCACTTT. It yields the protein CAGRGGDNSPLHF. V usage is TRBV6-6 and J usage is TRBJ1-6; TRBD1 is a possible D gene (5 bases). Trimming took 11 bases from V and 7 from J, leaving 15 bases between them. Germline CDR1 MNHNY, CDR2 SVGAGI (reference sequence). The CDR3 runs to 13 residues.